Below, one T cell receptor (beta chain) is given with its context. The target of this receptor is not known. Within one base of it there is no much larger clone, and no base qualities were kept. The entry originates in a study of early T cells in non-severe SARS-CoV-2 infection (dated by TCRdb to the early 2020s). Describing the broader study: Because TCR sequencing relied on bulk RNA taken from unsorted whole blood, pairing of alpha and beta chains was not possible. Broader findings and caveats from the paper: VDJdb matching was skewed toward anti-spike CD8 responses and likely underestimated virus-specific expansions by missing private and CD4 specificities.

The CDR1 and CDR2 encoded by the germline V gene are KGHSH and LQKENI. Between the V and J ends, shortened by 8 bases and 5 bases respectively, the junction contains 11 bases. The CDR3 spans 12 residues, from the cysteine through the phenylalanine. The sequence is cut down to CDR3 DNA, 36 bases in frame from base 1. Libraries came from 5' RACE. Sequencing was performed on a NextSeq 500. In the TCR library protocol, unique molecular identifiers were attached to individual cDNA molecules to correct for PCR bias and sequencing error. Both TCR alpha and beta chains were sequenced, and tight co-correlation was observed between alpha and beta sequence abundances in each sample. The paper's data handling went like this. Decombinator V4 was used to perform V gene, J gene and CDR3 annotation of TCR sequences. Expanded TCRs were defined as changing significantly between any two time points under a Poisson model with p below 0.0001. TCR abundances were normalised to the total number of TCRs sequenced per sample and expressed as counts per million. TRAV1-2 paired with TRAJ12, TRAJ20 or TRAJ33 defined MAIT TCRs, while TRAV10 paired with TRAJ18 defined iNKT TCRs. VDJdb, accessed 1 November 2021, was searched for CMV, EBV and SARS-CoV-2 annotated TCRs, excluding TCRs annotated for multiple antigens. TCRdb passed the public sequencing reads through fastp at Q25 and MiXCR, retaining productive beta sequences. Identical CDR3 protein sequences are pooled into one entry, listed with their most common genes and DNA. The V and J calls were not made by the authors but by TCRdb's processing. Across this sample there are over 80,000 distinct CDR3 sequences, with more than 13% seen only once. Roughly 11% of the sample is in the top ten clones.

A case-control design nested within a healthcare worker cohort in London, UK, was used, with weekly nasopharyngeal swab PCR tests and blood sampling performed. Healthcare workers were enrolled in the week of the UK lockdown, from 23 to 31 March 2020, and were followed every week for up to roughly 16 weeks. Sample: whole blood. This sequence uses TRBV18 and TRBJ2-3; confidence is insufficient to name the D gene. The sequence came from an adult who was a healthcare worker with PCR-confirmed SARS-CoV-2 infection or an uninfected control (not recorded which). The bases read TGTGCCAGCGGACCCACCGGAGATACGCAGTATTTT. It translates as CASGPTGDTQYF.